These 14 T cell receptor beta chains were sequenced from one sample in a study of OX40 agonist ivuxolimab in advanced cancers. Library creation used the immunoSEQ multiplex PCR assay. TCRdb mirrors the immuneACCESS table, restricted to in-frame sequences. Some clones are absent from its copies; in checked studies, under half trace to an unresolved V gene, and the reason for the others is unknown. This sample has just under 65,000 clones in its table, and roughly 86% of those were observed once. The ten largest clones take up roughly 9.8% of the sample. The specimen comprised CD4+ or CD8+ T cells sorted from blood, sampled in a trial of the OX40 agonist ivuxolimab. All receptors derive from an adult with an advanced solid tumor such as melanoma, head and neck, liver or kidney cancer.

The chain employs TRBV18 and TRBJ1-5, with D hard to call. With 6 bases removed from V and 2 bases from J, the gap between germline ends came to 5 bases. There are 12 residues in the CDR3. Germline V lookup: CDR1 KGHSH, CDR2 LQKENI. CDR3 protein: CASSPGNQPQHF. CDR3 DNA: TGTGCCAGCTCCCCCGGCAATCAGCCCCAGCATTTT.

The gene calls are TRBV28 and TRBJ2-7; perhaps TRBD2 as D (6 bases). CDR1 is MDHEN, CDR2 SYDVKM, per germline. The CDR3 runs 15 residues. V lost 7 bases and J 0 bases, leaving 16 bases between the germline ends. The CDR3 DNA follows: TGTGCCAGCACCGTGAGGAGGGAGAGCTCCTACGAGCAGTACTTC. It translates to CASTVRRESSYEQYF.

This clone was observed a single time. CDR3 in amino acids: CASGQDTQYF. As DNA, the CDR3 is TGTGCCAGCGGCCAAGATACGCAGTATTTT. This chain joins TRBV7-9 and TRBJ2-3, with D unclear. Trimming took off 8 bases at V and 5 bases at J, with 5 bases between the two ends. The V gene's germline CDR1 is SEHNR and CDR2 FQNEAQ (reference sequence). This CDR3 comprises 10 residues.

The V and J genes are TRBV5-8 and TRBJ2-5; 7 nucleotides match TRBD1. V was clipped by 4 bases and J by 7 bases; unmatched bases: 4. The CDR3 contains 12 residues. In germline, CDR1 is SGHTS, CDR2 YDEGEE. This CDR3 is CASSPGQLTQYF. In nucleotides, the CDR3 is TGTGCCAGCAGCCCGGGACAGTTGACCCAGTACTTC.

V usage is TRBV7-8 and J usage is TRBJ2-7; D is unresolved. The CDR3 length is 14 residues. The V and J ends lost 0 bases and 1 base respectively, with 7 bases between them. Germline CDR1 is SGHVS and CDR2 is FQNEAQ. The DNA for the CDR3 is TGTGCCAGCAGCTTAGCGGGCGGATCCTACGAGCAGTACTTC. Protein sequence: CASSLAGGSYEQYF.

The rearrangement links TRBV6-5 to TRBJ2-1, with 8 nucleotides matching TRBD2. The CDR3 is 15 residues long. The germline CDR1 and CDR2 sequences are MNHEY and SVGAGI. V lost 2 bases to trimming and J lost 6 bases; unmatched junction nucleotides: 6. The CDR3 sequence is CASSYLAGSINEQFF. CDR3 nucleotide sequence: TGTGCCAGCAGTTACCTAGCGGGTAGTATCAATGAGCAGTTCTTC.

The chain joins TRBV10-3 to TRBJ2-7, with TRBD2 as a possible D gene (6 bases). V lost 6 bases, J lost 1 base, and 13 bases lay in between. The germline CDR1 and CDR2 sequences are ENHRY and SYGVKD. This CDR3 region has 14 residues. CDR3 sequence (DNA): TGTGCCATCAGGTCCGGGACTGTATCCTACGAGCAGTACTTC. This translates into CAIRSGTVSYEQYF.

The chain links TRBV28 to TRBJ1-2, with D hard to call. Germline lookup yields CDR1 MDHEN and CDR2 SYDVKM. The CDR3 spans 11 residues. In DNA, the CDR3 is TGTGCAGTCGGGTTGAACTATGGCTACACCTTC. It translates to CAVGLNYGYTF.

The CDR3 DNA reads TGTGCCAGCTCACCACCTCCGGACAGGGGTAACTATGGCTACACCTTC. Translating gives CASSPPPDRGNYGYTF. This sequence joins TRBV18 and TRBJ1-2; 9 positions agree with TRBD1. Germline V gives CDR1 KGHSH, CDR2 LQKENI. The CDR3 sequence is 16 residues long. Trimming at V came to 0 bases and at J to 1 base, leaving 3 bases not matched to a gene.

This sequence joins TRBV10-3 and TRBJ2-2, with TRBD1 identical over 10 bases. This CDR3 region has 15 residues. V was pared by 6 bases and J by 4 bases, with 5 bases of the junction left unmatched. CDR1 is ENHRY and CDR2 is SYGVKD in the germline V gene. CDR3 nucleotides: TGTGCCATCAGCAGACAGGGGGCGCCCACCGGGGAGCTGTTTTTT. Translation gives CAISRQGAPTGELFF.

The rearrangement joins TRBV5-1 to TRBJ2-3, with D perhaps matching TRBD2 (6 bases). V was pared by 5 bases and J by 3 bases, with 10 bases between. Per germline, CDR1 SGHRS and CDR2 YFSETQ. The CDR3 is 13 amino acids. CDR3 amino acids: CASRWRDTDTQYF. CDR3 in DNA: TGCGCCAGCAGATGGAGGGATACAGATACGCAGTATTTT.

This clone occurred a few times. The DNA for the CDR3 is TGTGCCAGCAGCTTATCATACGGACTCCAAGAGACCCAGTACTTC. This sequence encodes CASSLSYGLQETQYF. The chain recombines TRBV11-2 with TRBJ2-5; a possible D gene is TRBD2 (5 bases). The length of the CDR3 is 15 residues. Germline loops: CDR1 SGHAT, CDR2 FQNNGV. V lost 2 bases to trimming and J lost 1 base, with 11 bases between them.

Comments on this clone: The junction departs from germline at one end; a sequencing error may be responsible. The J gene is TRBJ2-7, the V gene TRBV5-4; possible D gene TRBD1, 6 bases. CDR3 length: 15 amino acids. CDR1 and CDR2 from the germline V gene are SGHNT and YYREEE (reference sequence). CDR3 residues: CASSYSRQESYEQYF. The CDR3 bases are TGCGCCAGCAGTTACTCCCGACAGGAGTCCTACGAGCAGTACTTC.

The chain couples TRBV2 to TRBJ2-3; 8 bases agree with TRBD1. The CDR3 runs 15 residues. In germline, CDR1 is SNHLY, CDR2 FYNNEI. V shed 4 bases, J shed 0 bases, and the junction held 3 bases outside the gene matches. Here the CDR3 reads CASSAGTGSTDTQYF. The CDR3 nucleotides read TGTGCCAGCAGTGCAGGGACAGGAAGCACAGATACGCAGTATTTT.